These T cell receptor beta chains were read from a single sample in a study of cytomegalovirus exposure and HLA in healthy donors. The assay was immunoSEQ multiplex PCR, and TCRdb's table has in-frame clones only and misses some. The sample records more than 95,000 clones, 10% to 15% being singletons. The sequenced sample consisted of PBMCs. All receptors come from a man in his forties or fifties in good health and CMV-seropositive. CDR3s include the opening cysteine and the closing phenylalanine or tryptophan. Clone size is stated in some rows and not others, as once, few, many or a class when expanded.

CDR3	V	J	size
CASSLGTGMETQYF	TRBV7-7	TRBJ2-5	-
CASSWVAGGPNEQFF	TRBV5-1	TRBJ2-1	-
CASSTVRGGRGPNTEAFF	TRBV28	TRBJ1-1	-
CASSVEQGEYF	TRBV9	TRBJ2-7	few
CASMAGGASTEAFF	TRBV28	TRBJ1-1	-
CASSLSPLGLAGVRGNEQFF	TRBV27	TRBJ2-1	-
CAWSVQETQYF	TRBV30	TRBJ2-5	-
CASSADRENTGELFF	TRBV9	TRBJ2-2	many
CASSLTGISTDTQYF	TRBV5-6	TRBJ2-3	few
CALQLRDRGDQPQHF	TRBV30	TRBJ1-5	-
CASSLGGNTGELFF	TRBV5-1	TRBJ2-2	-
CASSAGLPPSEQYF	TRBV10-1	TRBJ2-7	-
CASSVGGPGEAFF	TRBV9	TRBJ1-1	-
CASSEQYSNQPQHF	TRBV6-1	TRBJ1-5	-
CASSVVGSGRDTQYF	TRBV9	TRBJ2-3	few
CASSPLAGNNEQFF	TRBV18	TRBJ2-1	few
CASSQVGQGIPDTQYF	TRBV4-3	TRBJ2-3	few
CASSLEDGLAPIQETQYF	TRBV7-6	TRBJ2-5	-
CASSLSGVEQYF	TRBV5-6	TRBJ2-7	few
CASSHPGLAGGPNGNEQFF	TRBV5-5	TRBJ2-1	-
CASGSPAGGTYEQYF	TRBV6-5	TRBJ2-7	-
CAWSVGAGTDYEQYF	TRBV30	TRBJ2-7	-
CASTRLRQGTDGYTF	TRBV2	TRBJ1-2	few
CASSSTGRAVVNEQFF	TRBV7-9	TRBJ2-1	few
CASSSAGQANTGELFF	TRBV5-4	TRBJ2-2	few
CASSPGLLFGYGYTF	TRBV28	TRBJ1-2	-
CASSSADQVEKLFF	TRBV18	TRBJ1-4	-
CASQGLAGNEQFF	TRBV2	TRBJ2-1	few
CASMRRGNDYGYTF	TRBV25-1	TRBJ1-2	-
CAWAGGNYGYTF	TRBV30	TRBJ1-2	-
CASSSSGTENEKLFF	TRBV11-2	TRBJ1-4	few
CASSPRTGDGTDTQYF	TRBV7-2	TRBJ2-3	few
CASSLTVTRTTGELFF	TRBV18	TRBJ2-2	-
CASSSGLAGVTDTQYF	TRBV5-1	TRBJ2-3	-